Listed here is a single T cell receptor (beta chain). The antigen is not known. The data are from a study of cytomegalovirus exposure and HLA in healthy donors. As for the study in general: The use of the same platform for the 130 or so validation repertoires and the roughly 700 first-cohort repertoires was reported by a later analysis.

The CDR3 sequence is 15 residues long. V lost 2 bases to trimming and J lost 0 bases, with 7 bases between them. The germline V gene encodes CDR1 SGHTA and CDR2 FQGNSA. Study observations and caveats: Within the approximately 110 validation repertoires, first-cohort TCR clusters tended to co-occur, according to a later analysis. Most sequenced TCRs were rare (though some public TCRs occurred in many donors).

Data came from immunoSEQ multiplex PCR; TCRdb stores just in-frame clones and leaves some out. Here the sample spans some 170,000 clones, 86% being singletons. The sample was PBMCs. J is TRBJ2-2 and V is TRBV7-2; no clear D gene. The TCR was taken from a woman aged 30 to 39 in good health and CMV-seronegative. The CDR3 region is CASSLSRPNTGELFF. The CDR3 coding sequence is TGTGCCAGCAGCTTAAGCCGCCCGAACACCGGGGAGCTGTTTTTT.